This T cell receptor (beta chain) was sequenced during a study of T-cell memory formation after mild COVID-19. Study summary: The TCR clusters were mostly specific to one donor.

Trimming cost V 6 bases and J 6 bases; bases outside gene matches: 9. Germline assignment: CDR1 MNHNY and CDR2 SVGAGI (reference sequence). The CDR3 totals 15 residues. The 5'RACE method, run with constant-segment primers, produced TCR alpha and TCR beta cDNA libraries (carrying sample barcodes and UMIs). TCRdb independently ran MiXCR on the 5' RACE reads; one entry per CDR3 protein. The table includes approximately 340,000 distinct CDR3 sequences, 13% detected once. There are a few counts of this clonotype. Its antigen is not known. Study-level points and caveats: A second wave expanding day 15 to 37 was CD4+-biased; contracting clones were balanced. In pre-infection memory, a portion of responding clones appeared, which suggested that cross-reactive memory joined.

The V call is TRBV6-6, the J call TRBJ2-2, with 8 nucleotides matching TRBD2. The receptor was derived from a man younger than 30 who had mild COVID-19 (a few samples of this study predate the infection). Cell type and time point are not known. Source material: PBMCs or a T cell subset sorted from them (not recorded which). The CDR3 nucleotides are TGTGCCAGCAGGAACCCCCGGGAGGGCGCCGGGGAGCTGTTTTTT. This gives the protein CASRNPREGAGELFF.